Presented here are 28 T cell receptor beta chains from one specimen sequenced in a study of metastatic and nonmetastatic thyroid tumors. From the PCR reads, TCRdb re-called clones with MiXCR. The sample holds 65,000 to 70,000 clones, 14% seen once. None of the patients had undergone any treatment ahead of thyroid surgery. The sequencing sample was made of blood. The receptors here all came from a male donor with papillary thyroid cancer or a benign thyroid nodule (not recorded which). Some clones in this sample may be carry-over from other donors' samples.

Note on this clone: This clone may be a read error of a much larger clone one base away. The chain is built from TRBV18 and TRBJ2-1, with 8 bases identical to TRBD2. Looked up from germline, CDR1 is KGHSH and CDR2 is LQKENI. This CDR3 is 14 amino acids long. The CDR3 DNA is TGTGCCAGCTCACCAAGTCCGGGAGGGAATGAGCATTTCTTC. Translated, it gives CASSPSPGGNEHFF.

The chain recombines TRBV4-1 with TRBJ1-4; D is ambiguous. Per germline, CDR1 MGHRA and CDR2 YSYEKL. Between the trimmed V and J ends, which lost 2 bases and 0 bases, there was a span of 10 bases. The CDR3 sequence is 16 residues long. DNA for the CDR3: TGCGCCAGCAGCCAAACCCCCTCAGCAACTAATGAAAAACTGTTTTTT. It codes for CASSQTPSATNEKLFF.

Turning to this clone: Being one base from a much bigger clone, this may be a read error. The chain recombines TRBV29-1 with TRBJ2-3; 7 bases map to TRBD1. V trimming: 8 bases; J trimming: 2 bases; junction bases outside the gene matches: 13. Germline V CDR1 and CDR2: SQVTM, ANQGSEA. The CDR3 has 15 residues. CDR3 protein: CSFGNWDSFTDTQYF. DNA of the CDR3: TGCAGCTTTGGTAATTGGGACAGCTTCACAGATACGCAGTATTTT.

This clone was detected ten times or more. The chain links TRBV12-3 or TRBV12-4 to TRBJ1-5; D remains unclear. The CDR3 has 16 amino acids. V lost 2 bases and J 0 bases, leaving 11 bases between the germline ends. CDR3 protein: CASSLRQPYSNQPQHF. CDR3 in DNA: TGTGCCAGCAGTTTACGGCAGCCTTATAGCAATCAGCCCCAGCATTTT.

The V call is TRBV30, the J call TRBJ2-3, with D possibly being TRBD2 (5 bases). The CDR3 loop spans 15 amino acids. Germline V CDR1 and CDR2: GTSNPN, SVGIG (reference sequence). Trimming removed 0 bases from V and 2 bases from J, with 12 bases in between. CDR3 in amino acids: CAWSVAGVNTDTQYF. The CDR3 nucleotides read TGTGCCTGGAGTGTAGCCGGGGTCAACACAGATACGCAGTATTTT.

This clone was counted at least ten times. The chain employs TRBV10-3 and TRBJ2-7; D is unresolved. The CDR3 spans 15 residues. V lost 3 bases and J 2 bases, leaving 14 bases between the germline ends. Germline CDR1 ENHRY, CDR2 SYGVKD. The DNA of the CDR3 is TGTGCCATCAGTGACTACGAGCAACCCCCCTACGAGCAGTACGTC. Translating gives CAISDYEQPPYEQYV.

The chain carries TRBV20-1 and TRBJ2-3; 10 bases agree with TRBD1. Losses at the gene ends were 4 bases for V and 2 bases for J; bases not matched to a gene: 9. The CDR3 is 16 residues long. Germline loops: CDR1 DFQATT, CDR2 SNEGSKA (reference sequence). This chain's CDR3 is CSAMRTGGTTTDTQYF. CDR3 nucleotide sequence: TGCAGTGCTATGAGGACAGGGGGAACCACCACAGATACGCAGTATTTT.

This clone was found many times. The rearrangement links TRBV10-2 to TRBJ2-7, with TRBD1 identical over 10 bases. V was pared by 3 bases and J by 0 bases, with 5 bases of the junction left unmatched. Germline values: CDR1 WSHSY, CDR2 SAAADI. The CDR3 covers 16 residues. The CDR3 sequence is CASSDPDRGSSYEQYF. The DNA for the CDR3 is TGCGCCAGCAGTGACCCGGACAGGGGGAGCTCCTACGAGCAGTACTTC.

The chain has TRBV5-4 and TRBJ2-7; 11 nucleotides line up with TRBD2. The germline gives CDR1 SGHNT, CDR2 YYREEE (reference sequence). The V and J ends lost 5 bases and 3 bases, in that order; junction bases with no gene match: 7. The CDR3 length is 15 residues. CDR3 bases: TGTGCCAGCAGTGTTGGGACTAGCGGTCTCTACGAGCAGTACTTC. This translates into CASSVGTSGLYEQYF.

With regard to this clone: This could be a read error, since a much larger clone is one nucleotide away. The V call is TRBV6-1, the J call TRBJ2-5, with TRBD2 matching 7 bases. The CDR3 contains 13 residues. The germline V gene has CDR1 MNHNS and CDR2 SASEGT. The CDR3 region is CAGRLAPYPTQYF. CDR3 nucleotide sequence: TGCGCAGGGAGACTAGCCCCTTATCCGACCCAGTACTTC.

This clone has a count of ten or more. The rearrangement links TRBV7-2 to TRBJ2-4; TRBD2 is a possible D gene (5 bases). Per germline, CDR1 SGHTA and CDR2 FQGNSA. Between the trimmed V and J ends, which lost 1 base and 6 bases, there was a span of 10 bases. The CDR3 extends over 14 amino acids. The CDR3 region is CASSLERVLNIQYF. The CDR3, as DNA: TGTGCCAGCAGCTTAGAGAGGGTCTTAAACATTCAGTACTTC.

The rearrangement uses TRBV6-1 and TRBJ1-5, with 8 positions matching TRBD1. CDR1 and CDR2 from the germline V gene are MNHNS and SASEGT. V lost 10 bases and J lost 4; bases outside the gene matches: 6. This CDR3 has 13 residues. The CDR3 here is CAIRDRLNQPQHF. CDR3 nucleotides: TGTGCCATCCGGGACAGGTTGAATCAGCCCCAGCATTTT.

Only one count was recorded for this clone. The chain carries TRBV20-1 and TRBJ2-2; 8 bases align to TRBD1. The CDR3 is made up of 14 amino acids. V lost 3 bases and J lost 6; bases outside the gene matches: 6. CDR1 and CDR2 from the germline V gene are DFQATT and SNEGSKA (reference sequence). The CDR3 protein is CSASRQGWPGELFF. CDR3 sequence (DNA): TGCAGTGCTAGCAGACAGGGGTGGCCCGGGGAGCTGTTTTTT.

This clone was seen at least ten times. The rearrangement uses TRBV11-2 and TRBJ1-5; no clear D. V lost 5 bases to trimming and J lost 7 bases, with 12 bases between them. Germline values: CDR1 SGHAT, CDR2 FQNNGV. This CDR3 contains 13 residues. Here the CDR3 reads CASSPTDGQPQHF. The CDR3 DNA sequence: TGTGCCAGCAGCCCGACTGACGGCCAGCCCCAGCATTTT. Based on the CDR3 plus reference TRBV11-2 and TRBJ1-5, the full variable domain is EAGVAQSPRYKIIEKRQSVAFWCNPISGHATLYWYQQILGQGPKLLIQFQNNGVVDDSQLPKDRFSAERLKGVDSTLKIQPAKLEDSAVYLCASSPTDGQPQHFGDGTRLSIL.

The rearrangement joins TRBV4-1 to TRBJ1-2; no definite D call. V was trimmed by 0 bases and J by 3 bases, leaving 8 bases between them. This CDR3 has 14 amino acids. Germline V gene data show CDR1 as MGHRA and CDR2 as YSYEKL. This CDR3 is CASSQDDGYYGYTF. The CDR3 DNA reads TGCGCCAGCAGCCAAGATGATGGGTACTATGGCTACACCTTC.

This clone was counted ten times or more. DNA for the CDR3: TGTGCCATCAGTGAAGGGACAGGATCTAGGGAAAAACTGTTTTTT. Residues: CAISEGTGSREKLFF. The rearrangement uses TRBV10-3 and TRBJ1-4; 8 positions match TRBD1. The V and J ends lost 3 bases and 8 bases, in that order; junction bases with no gene match: 8. The CDR3 totals 15 residues. Germline V lookup: CDR1 ENHRY, CDR2 SYGVKD.

This clone was picked up many times. The chain joins TRBV9 to TRBJ1-5; a weak D match, TRBD1 (5 bases). Between the trimmed V and J ends, which lost 1 base and 7 bases, there was a span of 15 bases. From germline, CDR1 is SGDLS and CDR2 YYNGEE. The CDR3 has 15 amino acids. CDR3 in amino acids: CASSVSSGKGQPQHF. The CDR3 DNA sequence: TGTGCCAGCAGCGTATCCTCAGGGAAAGGCCAGCCCCAGCATTTT.

This clone was seen many times. This chain uses TRBV30 with TRBJ2-3; D may be TRBD2 (5 bases). Trimming shortened V by 4 bases and J by 6 bases, and 11 bases separated the two germline ends. Germline assignment: CDR1 GTSNPN and CDR2 SVGIG (reference sequence). The CDR3 is made up of 12 amino acids. The DNA for the CDR3 is TGTGCCTGGACTCCCAGGAGGGATACGCAGTATTTT. It is translated as CAWTPRRDTQYF.

This clone was observed many times. The chain employs TRBV2 and TRBJ1-4; the D gene is possibly TRBD1 (5 bases). V was cut by 1 base and J by 1 base, with 7 bases left in between. This CDR3 spans 15 amino acids. CDR1 and CDR2 from the germline V gene are SNHLY and FYNNEI. The DNA for the CDR3 is TGTGCCAGCAGTGAAGGGGGCAGAACTAATGAAAAACTGTTTTTT. Protein: CASSEGGRTNEKLFF.

This clone was observed at least ten times. The chain recombines TRBV6-1 with TRBJ1-1; D unresolved. CDR1 MNHNS and CDR2 SASEGT come from the germline V gene. This CDR3 is 15 amino acids long. Between the trimmed V and J ends, which lost 7 bases and 1 base, there was a span of 16 bases. CDR3 DNA sequence: TGTGCCAGCATCCCGACCTACGGAGGGAACACTGAAGCTTTCTTT. Protein product: CASIPTYGGNTEAFF.

Points on this clone: The junction departs from germline at one end; a sequencing error may be responsible. This rearrangement joins TRBV27 to TRBJ2-7; D is perhaps TRBD2 (5 bases). Germline assignment: CDR1 MNHEY and CDR2 SMNVEV (reference sequence). This CDR3 spans 14 amino acids. The CDR3 sequence: CASSFPGISYEQYF. The CDR3 DNA reads TGTGCCAGCAGCTTCCCGGGGATTTCCTACGAGCAATACTTC.

This clone was picked up many times. The chain couples TRBV3-1 to TRBJ2-1; D remains ambiguous. This CDR3 spans 15 amino acids. The V end was cut by 1 base, the J end by 4 bases, with 11 bases between. Germline V lookup: CDR1 LGHDT, CDR2 YNNKEL (reference sequence). DNA of the CDR3: TGTGCCAGCAGCCAAGTCCGCTGGGCTTACAATGAGCAGTTCTTC. This sequence encodes CASSQVRWAYNEQFF.

This clone came up many times. The chain combines TRBV5-4 with TRBJ2-1; 11 positions match TRBD2. V dropped 2 bases and J dropped 3; count of bases not matched to a gene: 4. Germline V lookup: CDR1 SGHNT, CDR2 YYREEE (reference sequence). The CDR3 runs to 16 residues. The CDR3 nucleotides are TGTGCCAGCAGCTTTGGGACTAGCGGCGGCTACAATGAGCAGTTCTTC. Translating it yields CASSFGTSGGYNEQFF.

This clone was counted ten times or more. The chain carries TRBV2 and TRBJ2-1; 9 nucleotides agree with TRBD2. V lost 3 bases, J lost 9 bases, and 9 bases stayed unmatched. The CDR3 covers 15 residues. The germline CDR1 and CDR2 sequences are SNHLY and FYNNEI. The CDR3 sequence: CASSDLTGTSFEQFF. CDR3 DNA: TGTGCCAGCAGTGACCTGACCGGGACTAGCTTTGAGCAGTTCTTC.

This clone was counted many times. The CDR3 loop reads CASKLISIEETQYF. As DNA, the CDR3 is TGCGCCAGCAAATTGATCTCCATTGAAGAGACCCAGTACTTC. This chain connects TRBV5-1 to TRBJ2-5; D remains ambiguous. V gave up 6 bases and J gave up 3 bases, with 15 bases separating them. Germline V CDR1 and CDR2: SGHRS, YFSETQ. The CDR3 is 14 amino acids.

This clone was detected many times. This CDR3 is also generated by other DNA sequences in the sample. The V and J genes are TRBV7-8 and TRBJ2-5, with a tentative D call TRBD2 (5 bases). Germline assignment: CDR1 SGHVS and CDR2 FQNEAQ. Trimming cost V 0 bases and J 2 bases, with 16 bases left between them. This CDR3 is built from 17 residues. The CDR3 bases are TGTGCCAGCAGCTTAGCGTCGCTAGCTCGGAGGCAAGAGACCCAGTACTTC. It specifies CASSLASLARRQETQYF.

The chain employs TRBV13 and TRBJ2-7, with D possibly TRBD2 on 6 matching bases. V was shortened by 5 bases and J by 7 bases, with 12 bases between the two germline ends. The germline V gene has CDR1 PRHDT and CDR2 FYEKMQ (reference sequence). This CDR3 has 12 residues. The CDR3 loop reads CASSDGAGEQYF. The CDR3 bases are TGTGCCAGCAGCGATGGGGCGGGAGAGCAGTACTTC.

This clone was detected many times. The V and J genes are TRBV6-1 and TRBJ2-7; D unresolved. Trimming removed 2 bases at V and 2 bases at J, with 13 bases between. The CDR3 covers 15 residues. Germline-derived CDR1 and CDR2 are MNHNS and SASEGT. This CDR3 is CASSELTYPTYEQYF. Written as DNA, the CDR3 is TGTGCCAGCAGTGAATTGACATATCCCACCTACGAGCAGTACTTC.